The present T cell receptor (beta chain) was sequenced within a study of T cells in Graves' hyperthyroidism and ophthalmopathy. The germline V gene encodes CDR1 MNHEY and CDR2 SMNVEV (reference sequence). This CDR3 region has 13 residues. V shed 8 bases, J shed 2 bases, and the junction held 5 bases outside the gene matches. Hyperthyroidism had been newly diagnosed in patients aged 18 to 65, and its duration was under 2 months. The blood was taken when hyperthyroidism was first diagnosed, before any ophthalmopathy symptoms showed up. PBMCs were collected from a roughly 10 ml volume of fresh peripheral blood. RNA transcripts gave rise to amplified TCR beta CDR3 regions. Primed by the HTBI set, a first-round RT-PCR was run on the TCR CDR3. A single record per CDR3 protein comes from TCRdb applying MiXCR to the multiplex PCR reads. The sample includes approximately 270,000 distinct CDR3 sequences, about 14% seen only once; the top ten take more than 10%.

This clonotype showed up many times. Sequencing used blood. The chain employs TRBV27 and TRBJ2-7, with 8 bases lining up with TRBD1. The origin of this receptor is a woman between 35 and 50 years old with Graves' hyperthyroidism that later progressed to Graves' ophthalmopathy. The CDR3 is CASGRQGTYEQYF. The CDR3 DNA sequence: TGTGCCAGCGGACGACAGGGGACCTACGAGCAGTACTTC.